This T cell receptor (beta chain) is drawn from a study of cytomegalovirus exposure and HLA in healthy donors. Points from the study as a whole: Cytomegalovirus association was listed for 150 or so TCR beta chains. Rarity held for most TCR sequences, but there were some public TCRs that occurred in many donors. Presence/absence analyses treated sequencing depth as roughly uniform across donors.

This CDR3 contains 15 residues. The germline CDR1 and CDR2 sequences are SGHRS and YFSETQ. Unmatched junction bases numbered 6, after V lost 4 bases and J lost 1 base. As regards this clone: Antigen unknown.

PCR primers comprised 60 Vbeta and 13 Jbeta primers. Clones were read by immunoSEQ multiplex PCR, and TCRdb kept only the in-frame ones, dropping some. The sample consists of around 190,000 clones, around 80% of them appearing once. The TCR originated in a woman in her twenties or thirties in good health and CMV-seropositive. The rearrangement links TRBV5-1 to TRBJ2-7, with 9 bases that match TRBD2. The sequencing input was PBMCs. CDR3 sequence reads: CASSPTTSGSYEQYF. The CDR3 nucleotides are TGCGCCAGCAGCCCGACGACTAGCGGTTCCTACGAGCAGTACTTC.